These T cell receptor beta chains were read from a single sample in a study of CD8 T cells in Susac syndrome. TCRdb re-called the immunoSEQ multiplex PCR reads with MiXCR, one entry per CDR3 protein. Of 300,000 to 350,000 distinct CDR3 sequences listed, around 90% are singletons. Sample: CD4+ T cells from PBMCs. The receptors stem from a human donor with multiple sclerosis. CDR3s include the opening cysteine and the closing phenylalanine or tryptophan. The D gene is left open where the match is weak. The listing skips clone size in some rows; elsewhere it reads once, few, many or a size class.

size: -
V: TRBV6-6
J: TRBJ1-1
D: -
CDR3: CASSYASGETEAFF
DNA: TGTGCCAGCAGTTACGCCTCCGGGGAAACTGAAGCTTTCTTT

size: once
V: TRBV29-1
J: TRBJ2-7
D: TRBD1
CDR3: CSVAAGQGYEQYF
DNA: TGCAGCGTAGCCGCGGGACAGGGCTACGAGCAGTACTTC

size: -
V: TRBV6-5
J: TRBJ2-7
D: TRBD1
CDR3: CASSEDRGLYEQYF
DNA: TGTGCCAGCAGTGAAGACAGGGGGCTATACGAGCAGTACTTC

size: -
V: TRBV18
J: TRBJ2-3
D: -
CDR3: CASSPPSSTDTQYF
DNA: TGTGCCAGCTCACCACCGTCAAGCACAGATACGCAGTATTTT

size: once
V: TRBV3-1
J: TRBJ2-1
D: TRBD2
CDR3: CASSQKREWNEQFF
DNA: TGTGCCAGCAGCCAAAAGCGGGAGTGGAATGAGCAGTTCTTC

size: -
V: TRBV4-1
J: TRBJ2-1
D: -
CDR3: CASSQLDLAFGTNEQFF
DNA: TGCGCCAGCAGCCAACTGGACCTAGCGTTTGGTACTAATGAGCAGTTCTTC

size: -
V: TRBV3-1
J: TRBJ2-7
D: -
CDR3: CASSQAARAGSYEQYF
DNA: TGTGCCAGCAGCCAAGCCGCCCGGGCAGGCTCCTACGAGCAGTACTTC

size: -
V: TRBV30
J: TRBJ2-2
D: -
CDR3: CAWCKTPTGELFF
DNA: TGTGCCTGGTGTAAGACACCCACCGGGGAGCTGTTTTTT

size: once
V: TRBV7-9
J: TRBJ2-7
D: -
CDR3: CASSLIQGEQYF
DNA: TGTGCCAGCAGCTTAATCCAGGGCGAGCAGTACTTC

size: -
V: TRBV7-2
J: TRBJ2-7
D: -
CDR3: CASSLSGPTYEQYF
DNA: TGTGCCAGCAGCTTAAGCGGGCCCACCTACGAGCAGTACTTC

size: -
V: TRBV25-1
J: TRBJ1-1
D: -
CDR3: CASSEYGSMNTEAFF
DNA: TGTGCCAGCAGTGAATACGGGAGTATGAACACTGAAGCTTTCTTT

size: few
V: TRBV19
J: TRBJ2-7
D: -
CDR3: CASSIQGSSYEQYF
DNA: TGTGCCAGTAGTATTCAGGGCAGCTCCTACGAGCAGTACTTC

size: -
V: TRBV15
J: TRBJ1-1
D: -
CDR3: CATSSPRNGIVTEAFF
DNA: TGTGCCACCAGCAGCCCCCGGAACGGGATAGTAACTGAAGCTTTTTTT

size: -
V: TRBV5-6
J: TRBJ2-1
D: -
CDR3: CASSPPGPNNEQFF
DNA: TGTGCCAGCAGCCCACCGGGACCCAACAATGAGCAGTTCTTC

size: once
V: TRBV2
J: TRBJ2-6
D: -
CDR3: CASRQVSGANVLTF
DNA: TGTGCCAGCCGACAGGTCTCTGGGGCCAACGTCCTGACTTTC

size: once
V: TRBV29-1
J: TRBJ1-1
D: TRBD1
CDR3: CSVVGQGASNTEAFF
DNA: TGCAGCGTTGTGGGACAGGGGGCTTCCAACACTGAAGCTTTCTTT

size: -
V: TRBV30
J: TRBJ2-7
D: TRBD1
CDR3: CACQRGTGVSYEQYF
DNA: TGTGCCTGCCAAAGGGGAACAGGGGTGTCCTACGAGCAGTACTTC

size: few
V: TRBV30
J: TRBJ2-1
D: TRBD2
CDR3: CAWSRLAGALVEQFF
DNA: TGTGCCTGGAGCCGTCTAGCGGGAGCATTGGTTGAGCAGTTCTTC

size: once
V: TRBV20-1
J: TRBJ1-3
D: -
CDR3: CSVTIGGHGNTIYF
DNA: TGCAGTGTCACAATCGGGGGGCATGGAAACACCATATATTTT